This passage covers 10 T cell receptor beta chains from one sample sequenced in a study of glioma-infiltrating T cells. Amplification of TCR alpha and beta CDR3 regions from RNA used iRepertoire nested multiplex PCR. TCRdb reanalysed the multiplex PCR reads using MiXCR and keeps one entry per CDR3 protein. This sample has 150,000 to 200,000 distinct CDR3 sequences, with more than 25% found just once. Sequenced input: glioma tissue, nonneoplastic brain tissue, or PBMCs (not recorded which). These receptors were taken from a human donor with low-grade glioma or glioblastoma, undergoing nonglioma brain surgery, or in good health (not recorded which).

This clonotype occurred a few times. The chain joins TRBV7-9 to TRBJ1-1, with unresolved D. The germline gives CDR1 SEHNR, CDR2 FQNEAQ (reference sequence). Trimming took off 5 bases at V and 0 bases at J, with 13 bases between the two ends. The CDR3 spans 15 residues. The CDR3 DNA follows: TGTGCCAGCAGCCAACCAATGGCCCTGAACACTGAAGCTTTCTTT. Translated, it gives CASSQPMALNTEAFF.

The sample holds many counts of this clonotype. A read error may account for a junction end that differs from germline. The CDR3 sequence is CSARPPFRGGSTNEKLFF. As DNA, the CDR3 is TGCAGCGCTAGGCCGCCATTCAGGGGGGGATCAACTAATGAAAAACTGTTTTTT. The V gene is TRBV20-1, the J gene TRBJ1-4; 7 bases fit TRBD1. The CDR3 has 18 residues. Per germline, CDR1 DFQATT and CDR2 SNEGSKA (reference sequence).

A word on this clonotype: One base away lies a much larger clone, so this may be a sequencing read error. The chain links TRBV25-1 to TRBJ2-7; 13 positions agree with TRBD2. CDR3 length: 14 residues. The germline V gene encodes CDR1 MGHDK and CDR2 SYGVNS. V shed 8 bases and J 3 bases; nucleotides not matched to a gene: 4. DNA for the CDR3: TGTGCCAGCGGGGGGACTAGCGGGAACTACGAGCAGTACTTC. This gives the protein CASGGTSGNYEQYF.

This clonotype was picked up a small number of times. This rearrangement joins TRBV19 to TRBJ1-2, with 8 bases that match TRBD1. Germline CDR1 reads LNHDA; CDR2 reads SQIVND (reference sequence). The V segment lost 7 bases and the J segment 8 bases; nucleotides outside the gene matches: 6. This CDR3 contains 12 residues. Written as DNA, the CDR3 is TGTGCCAGTAACAACCGGGACAGGGGCTACACCTTC. The encoded protein is CASNNRDRGYTF.

About this clonotype itself: A much more abundant neighbour one base away suggests this may be a read error. The J gene is TRBJ1-2, the V gene TRBV7-9; 7 bases match TRBD1. CDR1 and CDR2 from the germline V gene are SEHNR and FQNEAQ (reference sequence). The CDR3 is 16 amino acids. The CDR3 sequence is CASSPEGWGQTYDYTF. The CDR3 DNA follows: TGTGCCAGCAGCCCCGAAGGATGGGGACAGACCTATGACTACACCTTC.

This clonotype came up many times. The chain couples TRBV7-9 to TRBJ2-7; D might be TRBD2 (5 bases). V lost 5 bases to trimming and J lost 2 bases, with 10 bases between them. CDR3 length: 13 amino acids. From germline, CDR1 is SEHNR and CDR2 FQNEAQ (reference sequence). CDR3 sequence: CASSTGDPYEQYF. DNA for the CDR3: TGTGCCAGCAGCACCGGGGATCCCTACGAGCAGTACTTC.

Many counts were recorded for this clonotype. The V and J genes are TRBV20-1 and TRBJ2-5; 11 bases are shared with TRBD2. There are 13 residues in the CDR3. Germline V gene data show CDR1 as DFQATT and CDR2 as SNEGSKA (reference sequence). V lost 6 bases and J lost 3; bases outside the gene matches: 3. For the CDR3, the DNA is TGCAGTGCCCAGGGACTAGCGGAAGAGACCCAGTACTTC. Translating it yields CSAQGLAEETQYF.

This clonotype showed up just a few times. This could be a read error, since a much larger clone is one nucleotide away. The rearrangement uses TRBV27 and TRBJ1-3, with D perhaps matching TRBD1 (5 bases). The germline CDR1 and CDR2 sequences are MNHEY and SMNVEV (reference sequence). The CDR3 is 15 amino acids. In DNA, the CDR3 is TGTGCCAGCAGTTCAGAGGGGTTTTCTGGAAACACCACATATTTT. This translates into CASSSEGFSGNTTYF.

This clonotype was observed at least ten times. J is TRBJ1-5 and V is TRBV28; D possibly corresponds to TRBD1 (6 bases). Trimming stripped 6 bases from V and 0 bases from J, with 12 bases between. CDR3 length: 15 residues. The germline V gene has CDR1 MDHEN and CDR2 SYDVKM. CDR3 sequence (DNA): TGTGCCAGCAGGCGACAGGCCCATAGCAATCAGCCCCAGCATTTT. Protein product: CASRRQAHSNQPQHF.

As regards this clonotype: A much bigger clone sits one base away, suggesting this may be a read error. The chain carries TRBV19 and TRBJ2-1; 9 bases map to TRBD2. Germline CDR1 reads LNHDA; CDR2 reads SQIVND (reference sequence). The CDR3 is 14 amino acids. As DNA, the CDR3 is TGTGCCAGTAGTAGCGGGAGGGACTACAATAAGCAGTTCTTC. Its translation is CASSSGRDYNKQFF.